The clone carrying this T cell receptor beta chain was counted a single time. A much larger clone is a single base away; this may be a read error. The sample belongs to a study of molecular identifiers for immune sequencing clone quantification. Each CDR3 protein gets one entry after TCRdb re-called the PCR reads with MiXCR. Among tens of thousands of distinct CDR3 sequences listed, roughly 18% were seen once. A CD8+CD4-CCR7+CD45RA+ phenotype served as the sorting definition for naive CD8 T cells. The receptor was derived from a human donor in good health. Some libraries in this study had Jurkat cell RNA spiked in. Sequenced material: naive CD8+ T cells from blood, with Jurkat cell RNA spiked in. Regarding subset: FACS-sorted CD8+CD4-CCR7+CD45RA+ naive T cells.

The CDR3 here is CASSVTGSYQPQHF. For the CDR3, the DNA is TGTGCCAGCAGTGTTACAGGGAGCTATCAGCCCCAGCATTTT. The J gene is TRBJ1-5, the V gene TRBV27; D is perhaps TRBD1 (6 bases). V was cut by 5 bases and J by 5 bases, with 13 bases left in between. This CDR3 has 14 amino acids. Germline V gives CDR1 MNHEY, CDR2 SMNVEV (reference sequence).